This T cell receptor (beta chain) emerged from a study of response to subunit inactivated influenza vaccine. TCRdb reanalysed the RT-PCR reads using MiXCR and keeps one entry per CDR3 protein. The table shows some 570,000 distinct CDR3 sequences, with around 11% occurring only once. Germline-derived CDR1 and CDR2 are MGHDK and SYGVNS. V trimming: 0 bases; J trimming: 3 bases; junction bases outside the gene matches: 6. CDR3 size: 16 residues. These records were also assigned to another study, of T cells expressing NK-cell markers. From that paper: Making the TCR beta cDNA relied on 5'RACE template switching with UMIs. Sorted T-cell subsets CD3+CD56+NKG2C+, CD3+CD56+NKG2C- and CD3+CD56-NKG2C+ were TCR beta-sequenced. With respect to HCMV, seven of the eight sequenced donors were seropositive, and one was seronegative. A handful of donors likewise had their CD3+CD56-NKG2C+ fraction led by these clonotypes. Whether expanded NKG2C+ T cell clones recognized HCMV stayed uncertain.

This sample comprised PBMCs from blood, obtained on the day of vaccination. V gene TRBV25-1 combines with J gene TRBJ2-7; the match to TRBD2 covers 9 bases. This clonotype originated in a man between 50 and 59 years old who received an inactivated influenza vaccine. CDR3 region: CASSEYRVAGDYEQYF. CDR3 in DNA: TGTGCCAGCAGTGAATATAGGGTAGCGGGAGACTACGAGCAGTACTTC.